This is a list of T cell receptor beta chains from one sample in a study of PD-L1 blockade in urothelial cancer. Only in-frame clones appear in the TCRdb table, and some are missing; sequencing was by immunoSEQ multiplex PCR. Of 58,000 or so clones listed, around 84% are singletons. Sample: PBMCs, taken around atezolizumab (anti-PD-L1) treatment. These receptors were collected from a man aged 50-60 years with urothelial cancer. Each CDR3 is given with its conserved first and last residue. Each record gives: V gene, J gene, clone size, D gene, CDR3 DNA, CDR3 protein. The D gene is left open where the match is weak. Clone size, where shown, is once, few, many, or a class for clones that have expanded.

V: TRBV7-9; J: TRBJ2-6; size: NA; D: NA; DNA: TGTGCCAGCAGCTTAGCGCACGGGCGGAGGGGATCTGGGGCCAACGTCCTGACTTTC; CDR3: CASSLAHGRRGSGANVLTF
V: TRBV29-1; J: TRBJ1-2; size: NA; D: NA; DNA: TGCAGCGTTGGGGGGGGACAAAACTATGGCTACACCTTC; CDR3: CSVGGGQNYGYTF
V: TRBV4-1; J: TRBJ2-1; size: NA; D: TRBD2; DNA: TGCGCCAGCAGCCATGAAAGCGGGAGGGGGACCTACAATGAGCAGTTCTTC; CDR3: CASSHESGRGTYNEQFF
V: TRBV27; J: TRBJ2-7; size: NA; D: NA; DNA: TGTGCCAGCAGTTTATCTTATCAGGGCAGCTCCTACGAGCAGTACTTC; CDR3: CASSLSYQGSSYEQYF
V: TRBV5-6; J: TRBJ1-1; size: NA; D: NA; DNA: TGTGCCAGCAGCTCCCAGGGTTTGGCTGAAGCTTTCTTT; CDR3: CASSSQGLAEAFF
V: TRBV7-8; J: TRBJ1-2; size: NA; D: NA; DNA: TGTGCCAGCAGCTCCCACCCGCTGACAGGTTGGACTCAATCTAACTATGGCTACACCTTC; CDR3: CASSSHPLTGWTQSNYGYTF
V: TRBV6-1; J: TRBJ2-1; size: NA; D: TRBD2; DNA: TGTGCCAGCAGTGGACTAGCGGGAGGGAATGAGCAGTTCTTC; CDR3: CASSGLAGGNEQFF
V: TRBV5-8; J: TRBJ1-1; size: NA; D: TRBD1; DNA: TGTGCCAGCAGCACAAACAGGGGGATGAACACTGAAGCTTTCTTT; CDR3: CASSTNRGMNTEAFF
V: TRBV5-5; J: TRBJ2-5; size: NA; D: NA; DNA: TGTGCCAGCAGCTCGTCGGTGGGAGGTGGAGAGACCCAGTACTTC; CDR3: CASSSSVGGGETQYF
V: TRBV28; J: TRBJ1-2; size: NA; D: NA; DNA: TGTGCCAGCAGCCCGTCGGGTGGCTACACCTTC; CDR3: CASSPSGGYTF
V: TRBV5-4; J: TRBJ2-3; size: NA; D: TRBD2; DNA: TGTGCCAGCAGCTTTTTAGCGGGAGGGAGCACAGATACGCAGTATTTT; CDR3: CASSFLAGGSTDTQYF
V: TRBV7-3; J: TRBJ2-1; size: NA; D: NA; DNA: TGTGCCAGCAGCGCTGACAGGAGCTCCTACAATGAGCAGTTCTTC; CDR3: CASSADRSSYNEQFF
V: TRBV2; J: TRBJ2-4; size: NA; D: NA; DNA: TGTGCCAGCAGACCCGATAGGATCGGGGAAAACATTCAGTACTTC; CDR3: CASRPDRIGENIQYF
V: TRBV5-6; J: TRBJ1-1; size: NA; D: NA; DNA: TGTGCCAGCAGCCGCGGACAGATGAACACTGAAGCTTTCTTT; CDR3: CASSRGQMNTEAFF
V: TRBV14; J: TRBJ2-5; size: NA; D: TRBD2; DNA: TGTGCCAGCAGCCCTAGCGGGAGGGCCGGGGAGACCCAGTACTTC; CDR3: CASSPSGRAGETQYF
V: TRBV28; J: TRBJ1-1; size: NA; D: TRBD1; DNA: TGTGCCAGCAGTAACGCCGTCGGGACAGGGAGGACTGAAGCTTTCTTT; CDR3: CASSNAVGTGRTEAFF
V: TRBV7-2; J: TRBJ2-1; size: NA; D: NA; DNA: TGTGCCAGCAGCTTAGCGCACGGCGGGGTCTCCTACAATGAGCAGTTCTTC; CDR3: CASSLAHGGVSYNEQFF
V: TRBV11-3; J: TRBJ2-3; size: NA; D: NA; DNA: TGTGCCAGCAGCTTAGGAGGGGTCCCGGGAGAGACGCAGTATTTT; CDR3: CASSLGGVPGETQYF
V: TRBV7-9; J: TRBJ2-2; size: NA; D: NA; DNA: TGTGCCAGCAGCTTAGCCAGAGACAACCGGGAGAACACCGGGGAGCTGTTTTTT; CDR3: CASSLARDNRENTGELFF
V: TRBV6-1; J: TRBJ2-7; size: NA; D: NA; DNA: TGTGCCAGCGCCCGGGGTAGCGGAGATTCCTACGAGCAGTACTTC; CDR3: CASARGSGDSYEQYF
V: TRBV27; J: TRBJ2-1; size: NA; D: NA; DNA: TGTGCCAGCAGTTCCCCAGGGCTTCGGGTAAATGAGCAGTTCTTC; CDR3: CASSSPGLRVNEQFF
V: TRBV30; J: TRBJ2-1; size: NA; D: TRBD1; DNA: TGTGCCTCGATAGACAGGGGGAAGTCCAATGAGCAGTTCTTC; CDR3: CASIDRGKSNEQFF
V: TRBV29-1; J: TRBJ1-1; size: NA; D: TRBD1; DNA: TGCAGCGTTGGACAGGGGGCAAGTCGAGCTTTCTTT; CDR3: CSVGQGASRAFF
V: TRBV7-3; J: TRBJ2-5; size: NA; D: TRBD2; DNA: TGTGCCAGCAGCTTCCTACCGGGACTAGCGGGAGGGGAGACCCAGTACTTC; CDR3: CASSFLPGLAGGETQYF
V: TRBV5-5; J: TRBJ1-6; size: NA; D: TRBD1; DNA: TGTGCCAGCAGTCGGGACAGGGGTAATTCACCCCTCCACTTT; CDR3: CASSRDRGNSPLHF
V: TRBV15; J: TRBJ2-4; size: NA; D: NA; DNA: TGTGCCACCAGCAGAGTCACGGGTACGAACATTCAGTACTTC; CDR3: CATSRVTGTNIQYF
V: TRBV6-5; J: TRBJ2-1; size: NA; D: TRBD1; DNA: TGTGCCAGCACCGGACAGGACGGTAATGAGCAGTTCTTC; CDR3: CASTGQDGNEQFF
V: TRBV19; J: TRBJ2-7; size: NA; D: NA; DNA: TGTGCCAGTAGTCTAGTAAGCCGGACAGTCTACGAGCAGTACTTC; CDR3: CASSLVSRTVYEQYF
V: TRBV5-1; J: TRBJ2-5; size: NA; D: TRBD2; DNA: TGCGCCAGCAGCCCGGGACTAGTCGAAGAGACCCAGTACTTC; CDR3: CASSPGLVEETQYF
V: TRBV15; J: TRBJ1-5; size: NA; D: NA; DNA: TGTGCCACCAGCAGAGAGGCAGGGCTTAGCAATCAGCCCCAGCATTTT; CDR3: CATSREAGLSNQPQHF
V: TRBV9; J: TRBJ2-7; size: NA; D: TRBD2; DNA: TGTGCCAGCAGCGCCGGGGGGACGGCCCTCTCCTACGAGCAGTACTTC; CDR3: CASSAGGTALSYEQYF
V: TRBV6-5; J: TRBJ2-5; size: NA; D: TRBD1; DNA: TGTGCCAGCGCCTACGACAGGGCGGTTCAAGAGACCCGGTACTTC; CDR3: CASAYDRAVQETRYF
V: TRBV9; J: TRBJ2-5; size: NA; D: TRBD2; DNA: TGTGCCAGCAGGTCTAGCGGGAGCGAGACCCAGTACTTC; CDR3: CASRSSGSETQYF
V: TRBV6-5; J: TRBJ2-7; size: NA; D: TRBD2; DNA: TGTGCCAGCAGGCGGGGACTAGCCGCCTACGAGCAGTACTTC; CDR3: CASRRGLAAYEQYF
V: TRBV6-5; J: TRBJ2-5; size: NA; D: TRBD1; DNA: TGTGCCAGCAGGAGACAGGGGGCGCGAGAGACCCAGTACTTC; CDR3: CASRRQGARETQYF
V: TRBV4-2; J: TRBJ1-2; size: NA; D: NA; DNA: TGTGCCAGCAGCCAACCCCCGGACTGGAACTATGGCTACACCTTC; CDR3: CASSQPPDWNYGYTF
V: TRBV7-9; J: TRBJ1-2; size: NA; D: NA; DNA: TGTGCCACCTGGGGGCAGGCTAACTATGGCTACACCTTC; CDR3: CATWGQANYGYTF
V: TRBV7-2; J: TRBJ2-3; size: NA; D: NA; DNA: TGTGCCAGCAGCTTAGGGGGACTCCTAAGCACAGATACGCAGTATTTT; CDR3: CASSLGGLLSTDTQYF
V: TRBV5-6; J: TRBJ2-3; size: NA; D: TRBD2; DNA: TGTGCCAGCAGCTTTCCTGGACTAGCGGGAGGGGTAGATACGCAGTATTTT; CDR3: CASSFPGLAGGVDTQYF
V: TRBV5-4; J: TRBJ2-3; size: NA; D: TRBD2; DNA: TGTGCCAGCAGCCCCGAGGGCGGGCTAGCGGGAGGTGGCACAGATACGCAGTATTTT; CDR3: CASSPEGGLAGGGTDTQYF
V: TRBV9; J: TRBJ1-2; size: NA; D: TRBD1; DNA: TGTGCCAGCAGCGCAGGGGGCTATGGCTACACCTTC; CDR3: CASSAGGYGYTF
V: TRBV5-1; J: TRBJ2-1; size: NA; D: NA; DNA: TGCGCCAGCAGCTTGGATCTTACTAGTTTCGGCCATGAGCAGTTCTTC; CDR3: CASSLDLTSFGHEQFF
V: TRBV5-6; J: TRBJ2-1; size: few; D: TRBD2; DNA: TGTGCCAGCAGCTGGGGCGGGAGGGCCCCGAGTGAGCAGTTCTTC; CDR3: CASSWGGRAPSEQFF
V: TRBV15; J: TRBJ2-2; size: NA; D: NA; DNA: TGTGCCACGAGTACAGGGTTGGCCGGGGAGCTGTTTTTT; CDR3: CATSTGLAGELFF
V: TRBV5-6; J: TRBJ2-3; size: once; D: TRBD1; DNA: TGTGCCAGCAGTATCCGGACAGGGATGAGCACAGATACGCAGTATTTT; CDR3: CASSIRTGMSTDTQYF
V: TRBV7-2; J: TRBJ2-1; size: NA; D: NA; DNA: TGTGCCAGCAGCTTAAATGGCCCGCAGTTCTTC; CDR3: CASSLNGPQFF
V: TRBV5-4; J: TRBJ1-3; size: once; D: NA; DNA: TGTGCCAGCAGCAGGGGGATGGGTGGAAACACCATATATTTT; CDR3: CASSRGMGGNTIYF